This TCR beta chain originates from a study of cytomegalovirus exposure and HLA in healthy donors. Study information: Sequencing of about 179 million T cells in an earlier analysis found around 100 million unique TCR beta sequences.

PCR employed 60 Vbeta and 13 Jbeta primers. The method was immunoSEQ multiplex PCR; TCRdb's version includes in-frame clones alone and lacks a portion of them. The profile shows roughly 110,000 clones, approximately 79% of them singletons. Sample: PBMCs. The receptor was derived from a woman between 40 and 55 years old in good health and CMV-seropositive.

The DNA of the CDR3 is TGTGCCAGCTCAGAGGGGGAAGAGACCCAGTACTTC. This codes for CASSEGEETQYF. The chain employs TRBV18 and TRBJ2-5, with a weak D call TRBD1 (6 bases). This CDR3 contains 12 residues. Germline loops: CDR1 KGHSH, CDR2 LQKENI. Trimming left V 5 bases short and J 3 bases short, with 7 bases between.